This record concerns one T cell receptor (beta chain) sequence. Germline lookup yields CDR1 SGHDT and CDR2 YYEEEE. The CDR3 runs 18 residues. V dropped 0 bases and J dropped 4; count of bases not matched to a gene: 15. Sequencing used immunoSEQ multiplex PCR; TCRdb keeps in-frame clones, though not all of them. The data show approximately 2,100 clones, approximately 15% seen once. These data belong to a study of tumour-infiltrating T cells in Burkitt lymphoma. V and J are TRBV5-6 and TRBJ1-2, with 7 bases lining up with TRBD1. The source is a human donor with Burkitt lymphoma. The sequencing input was tumor tissue. CDR3 DNA: TGTGCCAGCAGCTTGGGGTCGACAGGGCCCAAAGGGGGCTATGGCTACACCTTC. Translated, it gives CASSLGSTGPKGGYGYTF.